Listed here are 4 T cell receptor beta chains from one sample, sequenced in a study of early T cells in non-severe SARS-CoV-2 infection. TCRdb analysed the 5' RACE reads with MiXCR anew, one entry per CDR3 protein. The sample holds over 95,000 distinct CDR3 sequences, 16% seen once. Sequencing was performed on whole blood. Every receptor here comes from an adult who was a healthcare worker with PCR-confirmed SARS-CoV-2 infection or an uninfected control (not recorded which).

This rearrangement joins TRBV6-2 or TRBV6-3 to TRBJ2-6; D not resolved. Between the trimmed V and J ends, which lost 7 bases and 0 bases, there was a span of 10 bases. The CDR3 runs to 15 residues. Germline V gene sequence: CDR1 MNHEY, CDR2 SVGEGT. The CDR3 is CASTFTSSGANVLTF. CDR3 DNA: TGTGCCAGCACCTTTACCTCCTCTGGGGCCAACGTCCTGACTTTC.

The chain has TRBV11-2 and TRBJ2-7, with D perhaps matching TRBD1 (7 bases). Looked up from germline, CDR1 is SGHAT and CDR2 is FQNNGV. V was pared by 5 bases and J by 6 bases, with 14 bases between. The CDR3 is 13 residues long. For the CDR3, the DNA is TGTGCCAGCAGCGCCAACAGGGGAGGCGAGCAGTACTTC. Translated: CASSANRGGEQYF.

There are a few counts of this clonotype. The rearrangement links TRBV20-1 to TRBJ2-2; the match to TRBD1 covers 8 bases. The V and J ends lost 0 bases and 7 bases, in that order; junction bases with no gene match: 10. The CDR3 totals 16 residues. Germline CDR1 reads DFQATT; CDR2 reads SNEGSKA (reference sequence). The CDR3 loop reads CSARDPGRGLGGELFF. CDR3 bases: TGCAGTGCTAGAGACCCTGGCAGGGGGCTTGGCGGGGAGCTGTTTTTT.

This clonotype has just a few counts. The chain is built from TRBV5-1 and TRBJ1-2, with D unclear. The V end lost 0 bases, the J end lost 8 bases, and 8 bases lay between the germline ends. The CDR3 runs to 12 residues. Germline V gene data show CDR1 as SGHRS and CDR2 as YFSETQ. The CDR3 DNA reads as TGCGCCAGCAGCTTGGATCGGCGGGGCTACACCTTC. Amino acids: CASSLDRRGYTF.